This TCR beta chain is drawn from a study of vaccination effects on CD4 cells after COVID-19. Before any sequencing was done, the ViraFEST assay used viral peptide pools to expand antigen-specific CD4+ T cells. Cells that had been cultured for approximately eleven days were the source of isolated CD4+ T cells. Participants completed two doses of the BNT162b2 or mRNA-1273 vaccine. The V gene's germline CDR1 is SGHRS and CDR2 YFSETQ. The CDR3 spans 14 residues. Trimming stripped 0 bases from V and 1 base from J, with 7 bases between. Method: immunoSEQ multiplex PCR; TCRdb's copy keeps in-frame clones and lacks some. The sample has some 69,000 clones, just under 75% seen once. As concerns this clone: Its matching antigen is unknown.

The sequence was collected from a human donor who received a COVID-19 vaccine. The input for sequencing was CD4+ T cells from PBMCs cultured with HCoV-229E spike peptides, taken after COVID-19 vaccination. The chain recombines TRBV5-1 with TRBJ1-1, with D unresolved. The CDR3 spells CASSLDSRNTEAFF. In nucleotides, the CDR3 is TGCGCCAGCAGCTTGGACAGCCGGAACACTGAAGCTTTCTTT.